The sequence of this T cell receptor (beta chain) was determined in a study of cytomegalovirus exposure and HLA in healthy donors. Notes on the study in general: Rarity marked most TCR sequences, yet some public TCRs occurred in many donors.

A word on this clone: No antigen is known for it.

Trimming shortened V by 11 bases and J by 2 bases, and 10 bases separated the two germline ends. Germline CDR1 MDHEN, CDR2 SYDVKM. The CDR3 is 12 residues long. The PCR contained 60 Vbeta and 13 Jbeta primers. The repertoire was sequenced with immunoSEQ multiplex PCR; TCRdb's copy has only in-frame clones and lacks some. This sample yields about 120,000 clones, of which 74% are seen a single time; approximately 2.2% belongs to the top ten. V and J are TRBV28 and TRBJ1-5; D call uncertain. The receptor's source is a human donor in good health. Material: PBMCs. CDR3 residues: CASLGGNQPQHF. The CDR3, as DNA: TGTGCCTCCTTGGGAGGCAATCAGCCCCAGCATTTT.